This T cell receptor (beta chain) originates from a study of blood T cell repertoires in COVID-19. Enrolled through a virtual design, the participants were between roughly 18 and 90 years of age and came from about two dozen US areas. Cohort placement rested on clinical history that participants reported themselves. The recovered donors of Cohort 3 showed two negative PCRs, clearance, or symptom resolution. Per the study methods: Estimates of nucleated cell counts were drawn from the amplification of reference gene primers. TCRdb's copy holds only in-frame clones and misses some; the assay was immunoSEQ multiplex PCR. V and J calls and clone size are those listed in that table; D and trimming were worked out from the DNA. The sample contains around 300,000 clones, around 91% of which appear only once. V shed 6 bases, J shed 7 bases, and the junction held 7 bases outside the gene matches. CDR1 is SQVTM, CDR2 ANQGSEA, per germline. The CDR3 runs to 12 residues.

The receptor comes from a woman younger than 35 who had recovered from COVID-19. V usage is TRBV29-1 and J usage is TRBJ1-2, with 8 bases lining up with TRBD1. Material: PBMCs or T cells enriched from blood (not recorded which). CDR3 protein: CSVRGTGGGYTF. Written as DNA, the CDR3 is TGCAGCGTCCGGGGGACAGGAGGTGGCTACACCTTC.